The 6 T cell receptor beta chains presented below share a single source sample, sequenced in a study of T cell changes during pregnancy in multiple sclerosis. Here immunoSEQ multiplex PCR was the method, and the copy in TCRdb shows in-frame clones only, minus some. Among roughly 22,000 clones listed, more than 70% were seen once. This sample comprised CD4+ T cells from peripheral blood mononuclear cells, obtained in the first trimester of pregnancy. Every receptor here comes from a female donor in good health, enrolled as a control in a pregnancy study.

The chain uses TRBV7-6 and TRBJ2-7; D is perhaps TRBD2 (5 bases). CDR1 SGHVS and CDR2 FNYEAQ come from the germline V gene. The CDR3 is 14 residues long. V was pared by 6 bases and J by 5 bases, with 17 bases between. CDR3 nucleotide sequence: TGTGCCAGCAGTTTTTGGGGAGCGACCGACGAGCAGTACTTC. Translation gives CASSFWGATDEQYF.

The gene calls are TRBV7-8 and TRBJ2-5; D may be TRBD2 (7 bases). Germline V lookup: CDR1 SGHVS, CDR2 FQNEAQ. Trimming took 2 bases from V and 1 from J, leaving 11 bases between them. This CDR3 contains 15 residues. CDR3 loop: CASSLRGGLQETQYF. The DNA of the CDR3 is TGTGCCAGCAGCTTACGCGGGGGCCTCCAAGAGACCCAGTACTTC.

This clone was recorded once. The chain carries TRBV28 and TRBJ1-6; TRBD1 might be the D (5 bases). The CDR3 extends over 14 amino acids. V shed 6 bases and J shed 10 bases, with 16 bases lying between them. The V gene's germline CDR1 is MDHEN and CDR2 SYDVKM. CDR3 DNA: TGTGCCAGCAGCGTAGGGCAGGGATGGTCACCCCTCCACTTT. Amino acid sequence: CASSVGQGWSPLHF.

This clone was detected only once. The chain joins TRBV5-4 to TRBJ2-7; 9 nucleotides agree with TRBD2. The germline V gene encodes CDR1 SGHNT and CDR2 YYREEE (reference sequence). This CDR3 comprises 16 residues. J gave up 4 bases and V 0 bases, and 8 bases lay outside the gene matches. CDR3 loop: CASSLAMGSGSYEQYF. In nucleotides, the CDR3 is TGTGCCAGCAGCTTGGCCATGGGTAGCGGGAGTTACGAGCAGTACTTC.

V usage is TRBV5-4 and J usage is TRBJ2-5, with D tentatively TRBD2 (6 bases). The DNA end is more similar to TRBJ2-7, so the J call may be wrong. The CDR3 totals 15 residues. Per the germline V gene, CDR1 is SGHNT and CDR2 is YYREEE (reference sequence). Here the CDR3 reads CASSMREVFSYEQYF. The CDR3 bases are TGTGCCAGCAGCATGAGGGAGGTCTTCTCCTACGAGCAGTACTTC.

The chain recombines TRBV30 with TRBJ1-2; TRBD1 matches at 8 bases. V lost 1 base, J lost 1 base, and 2 bases stayed unmatched. Germline V lookup: CDR1 GTSNPN, CDR2 SVGIG (reference sequence). The CDR3 extends over 14 amino acids. The CDR3: CAWSGDRNNYGYTF. In DNA, the CDR3 is TGTGCCTGGAGTGGGGACAGGAATAACTATGGCTACACCTTC.